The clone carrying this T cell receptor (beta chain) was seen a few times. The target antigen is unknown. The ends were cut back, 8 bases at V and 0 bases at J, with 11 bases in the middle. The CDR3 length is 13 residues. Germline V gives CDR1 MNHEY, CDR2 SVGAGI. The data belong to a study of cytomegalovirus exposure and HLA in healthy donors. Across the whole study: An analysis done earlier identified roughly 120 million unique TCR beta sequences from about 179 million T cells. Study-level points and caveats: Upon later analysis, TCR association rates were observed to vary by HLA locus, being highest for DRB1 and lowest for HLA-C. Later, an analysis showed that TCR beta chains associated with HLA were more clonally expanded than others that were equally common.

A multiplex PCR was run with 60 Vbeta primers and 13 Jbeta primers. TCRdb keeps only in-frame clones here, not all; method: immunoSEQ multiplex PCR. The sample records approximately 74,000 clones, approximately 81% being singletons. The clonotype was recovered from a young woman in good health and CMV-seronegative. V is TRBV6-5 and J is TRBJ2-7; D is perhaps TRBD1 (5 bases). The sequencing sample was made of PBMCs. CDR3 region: CASGETVSYEQYF. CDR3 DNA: TGTGCCAGCGGAGAGACAGTCTCCTACGAGCAGTACTTC.